Each of the 22 T cell receptor beta chains below was sequenced from the same sample in a study of blood T cell repertoires in COVID-19. The table came from immunoSEQ multiplex PCR; TCRdb's copy has only in-frame clones and leaves some out. The table records about 74,000 clones, 70% to 90% of them present only once. Sequenced sample: peripheral blood. These TCRs come from an elderly woman with active or convalescent COVID-19.

This chain links TRBV6-6 with TRBJ2-3; 8 bases are shared with TRBD2. V shed 8 bases and J 2 bases; nucleotides not matched to a gene: 6. The V gene's germline CDR1 is MNHNY and CDR2 SVGAGI (reference sequence). The CDR3 sequence is 14 residues long. CDR3 sequence: CASDNGRATDTQYF. DNA of the CDR3: TGTGCCAGCGACAACGGGAGGGCCACAGATACGCAGTATTTT.

This clone has more than one count but fewer than ten. The chain employs TRBV7-8 and TRBJ1-5; 8 bases align to TRBD1. The germline gives CDR1 SGHVS, CDR2 FQNEAQ. The CDR3 runs 19 residues. V lost 2 bases to trimming and J lost 0 bases; unmatched junction nucleotides: 12. Here the CDR3 reads CASSLYDRGSLYSNQPQHF. CDR3 nucleotides: TGTGCCAGCAGCTTATACGACAGGGGCTCCCTCTATAGCAATCAGCCCCAGCATTTT.

There are a few counts of this clone. The gene calls are TRBV18 and TRBJ1-2; 8 nucleotides agree with TRBD1. The CDR3 consists of 13 residues. Germline V gene lookup returns CDR1 KGHSH and CDR2 LQKENI. V was pared by 3 bases and J by 4 bases, with 1 base of the junction left unmatched. The CDR3 reads CASSPGTGYGYTF. Written as DNA, the CDR3 is TGTGCCAGCTCACCCGGGACAGGCTATGGCTACACCTTC.

V usage is TRBV3-1 (or the pseudogene TRBV3-2) and J usage is TRBJ2-6, with a possible D match to TRBD2 (6 bases). V was cut by 2 bases and J by 0 bases, with 8 bases left in between. The CDR3 has 16 residues. In germline, CDR1 is LGHDT, CDR2 YNNKEL (reference sequence). Here the CDR3 DNA reads TGTGCCAGCAGCCAAATAGCGGTCTCTGGGGCCAACGTCCTGACTTTC. Protein sequence: CASSQIAVSGANVLTF.

The chain links TRBV5-1 to TRBJ1-3, with TRBD1 identical over 8 bases. This CDR3 region has 18 residues. J was trimmed by 2 bases and V by 4 bases; bases with no gene match: 14. Germline V CDR1 and CDR2: SGHRS, YFSETQ. This CDR3 reads CASSQYSVQGAAGNTIYF. CDR3 bases: TGCGCCAGCAGCCAATATTCGGTTCAGGGGGCAGCTGGAAACACCATATATTTT.

The chain has TRBV18 and TRBJ1-2; D is undetermined. The CDR3 is made up of 17 amino acids. CDR1 and CDR2 from the germline V gene are KGHSH and LQKENI. V lost 0 bases to trimming and J lost 8 bases, with 22 bases between them. CDR3: CASSPPLGPEELWGYTF. The CDR3, as DNA: TGTGCCAGCTCACCACCGTTAGGCCCAGAGGAATTATGGGGCTACACCTTC.

The gene calls are TRBV27 and TRBJ2-3, with TRBD1 matching over 7 bases. V shed 3 bases, J shed 5 bases, and the junction held 5 bases outside the gene matches. The CDR3 runs to 14 residues. Per the germline V gene, CDR1 is MNHEY and CDR2 is SMNVEV (reference sequence). CDR3 in amino acids: CASSFRGGEDTQYF. CDR3 nucleotides: TGTGCCAGCAGTTTCCGAGGGGGCGAAGATACGCAGTATTTT.

CDR3 bases: TGTGCCAGCTCACTACGACAGGGTCAGGGTAATGAAAAACTGTTTTTT. Residues: CASSLRQGQGNEKLFF. V and J are TRBV18 and TRBJ1-4, with 7 bases matching TRBD1. The CDR3 covers 16 residues. Germline loops: CDR1 KGHSH, CDR2 LQKENI. Trimming removed 4 bases from V and 4 bases from J; junction bases left unmatched: 9.

This clone has more than one count but fewer than ten. The rearrangement links TRBV7-8 to TRBJ1-2; 7 bases map to TRBD1. The CDR3 sequence is 15 residues long. The germline V gene encodes CDR1 SGHVS and CDR2 FQNEAQ. V dropped 2 bases and J dropped 1; count of bases not matched to a gene: 4. CDR3 sequence reads: CASSLSGQFNYGYTF. DNA for the CDR3: TGTGCCAGCAGCTTATCGGGACAGTTTAACTATGGCTACACCTTC.

The chain links TRBV6-5 to TRBJ2-7, with a possible D match to TRBD1 (6 bases). Trimming removed 7 bases at V and 2 bases at J, with 15 bases between. The CDR3 runs to 14 residues. From germline, CDR1 is MNHEY and CDR2 SVGAGI. The CDR3 is CASILTGSTYEQYF. CDR3 nucleotides: TGTGCCAGCATCTTGACAGGTAGCACCTACGAGCAGTACTTC.

The rearrangement uses TRBV18 and TRBJ1-2, with TRBD1 as a possible D gene (6 bases). CDR3 length: 16 amino acids. V was trimmed by 4 bases and J by 4 bases, leaving 19 bases between them. Germline V lookup: CDR1 KGHSH, CDR2 LQKENI. The DNA of the CDR3 is TGTGCCAGCTCACTTGACTCCTTGACAGGCTTCTATGGCTACACCTTC. This sequence encodes CASSLDSLTGFYGYTF. Complete variable domain (other parts from reference TRBV18 and TRBJ1-2): NAGVMQNPRHLVRRRGQEARLRCSPMKGHSHVYWYRQLPEEGLKFMVYLQKENIIDESGMPKERFSAEFPKEGPSILRIQQVVRGDSAAYFCASSLDSLTGFYGYTFGSGTRLTVV.

This clone was recorded a few times. The chain couples TRBV7-6 to TRBJ2-7; tentatively, D is TRBD2 (6 bases). This CDR3 has 18 residues. With 5 bases removed from V and 3 bases from J, the gap between germline ends came to 26 bases. The germline CDR1 and CDR2 sequences are SGHVS and FNYEAQ. The CDR3 region has the DNA TGTGCCAGCAGCCTAGGTGGTCCTAGCGCCCAACGCCTCTACGAGCAGTACTTC. It specifies CASSLGGPSAQRLYEQYF. The complete variable domain, with remaining parts taken from reference TRBV7-6 and TRBJ2-7, reads GAGVSQSPRYKVTKRGQDVALRCDPISGHVSLYWYRQALGQGPEFLTYFNYEAQQDKSGLPNDRFSAERPEGSISTLTIQRTEQRDSAMYRCASSLGGPSAQRLYEQYFGPGTRLTVT.

The chain recombines TRBV20-1 with TRBJ1-2; D is unresolved. Trimming cost V 3 bases and J 3 bases, with 11 bases left between them. CDR1 and CDR2 (germline): DFQATT, SNEGSKA (reference sequence). This CDR3 has 13 residues. The CDR3 is CSASRNGDYGYTF. The CDR3 region has the DNA TGCAGTGCTAGTCGGAACGGGGACTATGGCTACACCTTC.

The J gene is TRBJ2-7, the V gene TRBV4-3; maybe TRBD2 (6 bases). The V gene lost 6 bases and the J gene lost 2 bases, with 17 bases spanning the gap. Germline V CDR1 and CDR2: LGHNA, YSLEER. The CDR3 runs 15 residues. CDR3 region: CASSRGRGGTYEQYF. In DNA, the CDR3 is TGCGCCAGCAGTCGCGGTAGAGGCGGGACCTACGAGCAGTACTTC.

V gene TRBV5-8 combines with J gene TRBJ1-1; 9 bases are shared with TRBD1. The CDR3 is made up of 15 amino acids. In germline, CDR1 is SGHTS, CDR2 YDEGEE. Losses at the gene ends were 6 bases for V and 2 bases for J; bases not matched to a gene: 8. The CDR3 is CASTKGDRVNTEAFF. The DNA of the CDR3 is TGTGCCAGCACCAAGGGGGACAGGGTTAACACTGAAGCTTTCTTT.

This clone appeared once. The chain has TRBV9 and TRBJ2-2; TRBD2 aligns across 12 bases. V gave up 5 bases and J gave up 4 bases; unmatched junction bases: 3. The CDR3 loop spans 15 amino acids. The germline CDR1 and CDR2 sequences are SGDLS and YYNGEE. The chain's CDR3 is CASRLAGGTTGELFF. Here the CDR3 DNA reads TGTGCCAGCAGGCTAGCGGGAGGGACCACCGGGGAGCTGTTTTTT.

This chain connects TRBV7-2 to TRBJ2-7; D is unclear. Germline CDR1 is SGHTA and CDR2 is FQGNSA. The CDR3 spans 15 residues. Trimming removed 5 bases from V and 3 bases from J, with 17 bases in between. The DNA for the CDR3 is TGTGCCAGCAGCCCTGCAGGTATTGCAAACTACGAGCAGTACTTC. Residues: CASSPAGIANYEQYF.

In this sample, this clone turned up once. J is TRBJ2-1 and V is TRBV12-5, with 11 positions matching TRBD2. The CDR3 runs 15 residues. Per germline, CDR1 LGHNT and CDR2 FRNRAP. Trimming removed 6 bases from V and 10 bases from J; junction bases left unmatched: 11. CDR3 nucleotides: TGTGCTAGTGGCAACGGGGTAGCGGGGGGGCGAGAGCAGTTCTTC. It encodes CASGNGVAGGREQFF.

The chain links TRBV2 to TRBJ2-5, with 12 bases lining up with TRBD2. The CDR3 runs 15 residues. V was pared by 6 bases and J by 2 bases, with 4 bases of the junction left unmatched. Germline CDR1 reads SNHLY; CDR2 reads FYNNEI. The DNA of the CDR3 is TGTGCCAGCAGAGCGACTAGCGGGGGTCAAGAGACCCAGTACTTC. Protein sequence: CASRATSGGQETQYF.

The V and J genes are TRBV4-1 and TRBJ1-1; tentatively, D is TRBD1 (5 bases). The CDR3 runs 15 residues. Per germline, CDR1 MGHRA and CDR2 YSYEKL. Trimming shortened V by 3 bases and J by 0 bases, and 11 bases separated the two germline ends. CDR3 in DNA: TGCGCCAGCAGCCAGCCGGGACTCATGAACACTGAAGCTTTCTTT. Residues: CASSQPGLMNTEAFF.

This chain uses TRBV11-3 with TRBJ2-2; TRBD1 agrees at 9 bases. Germline CDR1 reads SGHNT; CDR2 reads YENEEA. CDR3 length: 15 residues. Trimming removed 4 bases from V and 5 bases from J; junction bases left unmatched: 5. This CDR3 is CASSSRDRETGELFF. The CDR3 DNA reads TGTGCCAGCAGCTCACGGGACAGGGAAACCGGGGAGCTGTTTTTT.

The rearrangement links TRBV7-2 to TRBJ2-2, with 8 positions matching TRBD2. In germline, CDR1 is SGHTA, CDR2 FQGNSA. The CDR3 runs to 18 residues. The junction had 8 bases not matched to a gene; V was cut back by 1 base and J by 1 base. In DNA form, the CDR3 reads TGTGCCAGCAGCTTAGATATCCTAGCGGGTTTGAACACCGGGGAGCTGTTTTTT. It codes for CASSLDILAGLNTGELFF.